This paragraph reports one T cell receptor beta chain. Its antigen is as yet unknown. PBMCs, at least 7 million per sample, were isolated. J was trimmed by 8 bases and V by 7 bases; bases with no gene match: 19. The CDR3 length is 15 residues. Per germline, CDR1 SQVTM and CDR2 ANQGSEA. The sample belongs to a study of blood T cells in healthy people across ages. Study information: Template switching retrieved approximately one barcoded beta molecule for each two T cells. Study results and caveats: Fewer expanded clones and more diversity marked long-lived versus aged donors.

A second PCR of 7 to 11 cycles used a sample-barcoded 5' primer and a J-beta primer mix. One entry per CDR3 protein, called by TCRdb with MiXCR from the 5' RACE reads. The sample holds roughly 800,000 distinct CDR3 sequences, nearly 60% seen once. The sequence came from a man in his thirties or forties in good health. The V gene is TRBV29-1, the J gene TRBJ1-2; 7 bases map to TRBD1. Sequencing was carried out using blood. CDR3 protein: CSGTIRTGDLGGYTF. CDR3 DNA sequence: TGCAGCGGAACCATTCGAACAGGGGATCTAGGCGGCTACACCTTC.